This TCR beta chain emerged from a study of shared clonotypes between healthy human individuals. Study-level background: Each donor's CD8 memory used one plate, CD8 naive two, each CD4 subset three. General study points: A few donors had around 5% of their naive CD4 clonotypes in common.

Every subset had its genomic DNA shared out evenly among several immunoSEQ plates. TCRdb's copy holds only in-frame clones and misses some; the assay was immunoSEQ multiplex PCR. This sample has 2 million to 2.5 million clones, with about 95% found just once. Germline V CDR1 and CDR2: LNHDA, SQIVND (reference sequence). V lost 4 bases to trimming and J lost 5 bases, with 5 bases between them. CDR3 size: 11 residues. Naivety among CD8 cells was defined by CD45RO negativity and positive CCR7 selection, thereby excluding terminally differentiated effector memory CD45RA+ cells. A word on this clone: Its antigen remains unknown.

The chain combines TRBV19 with TRBJ1-1; D remains ambiguous. Sequenced sample: naive CD8+ T cells sorted from blood. The clonotype was recovered from a man between 18 and 29 years old in good health. The CDR3 region is CASSTWTEAFF. The CDR3 coding sequence is TGTGCCAGTAGTACCTGGACTGAAGCTTTCTTT.